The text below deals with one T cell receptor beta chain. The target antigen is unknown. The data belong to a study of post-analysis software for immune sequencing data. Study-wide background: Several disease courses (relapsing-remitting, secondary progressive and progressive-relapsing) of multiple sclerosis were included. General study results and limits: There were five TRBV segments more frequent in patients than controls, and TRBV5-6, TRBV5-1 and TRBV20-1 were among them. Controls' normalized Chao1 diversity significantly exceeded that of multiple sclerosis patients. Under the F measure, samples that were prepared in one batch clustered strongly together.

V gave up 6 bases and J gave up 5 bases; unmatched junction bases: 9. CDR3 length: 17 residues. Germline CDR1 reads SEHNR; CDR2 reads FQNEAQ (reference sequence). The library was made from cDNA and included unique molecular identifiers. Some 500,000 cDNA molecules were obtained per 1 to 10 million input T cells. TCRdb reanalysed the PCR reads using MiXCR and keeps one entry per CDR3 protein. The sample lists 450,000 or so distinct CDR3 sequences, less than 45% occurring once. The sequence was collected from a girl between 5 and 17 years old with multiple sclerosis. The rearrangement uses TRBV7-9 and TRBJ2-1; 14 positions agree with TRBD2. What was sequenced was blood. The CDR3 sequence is CASRPTQTSGRDNEQFF. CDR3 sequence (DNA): TGTGCCAGCAGGCCAACCCAGACTAGCGGGAGGGACAATGAGCAGTTCTTC.